What follows are 28 T cell receptor beta chains derived from one specimen sequenced in a study of post-analysis software for immune sequencing data. Overall study findings and caveats: When patients were compared with controls, four or five TRBV segments were more frequent, TRBV5-6, TRBV5-1 and TRBV20-1 among them.

Unique molecular identifiers featured in each of the TCR beta cDNA libraries. Using its own MiXCR run on the PCR reads, TCRdb lists one record per CDR3 protein. The repertoire includes approximately 770,000 distinct CDR3 sequences, more than 45% of them detected once, and over 4.5% sits in the top ten. These receptors are not linked to any known antigen. The sample consisted of blood. Receptors originate from a girl aged 5-17 years with multiple sclerosis.

Details on this clonotype: A read error may produce the germline difference seen at one junction end. The chain carries TRBV2 and TRBJ1-2; TRBD1 agrees at 7 bases. The CDR3 sequence is 13 residues long. CDR1 is SNHLY, CDR2 FYNNEI, per germline. Written as DNA, the CDR3 is TGTGCCAGCCAGGGACAGCCCCCCTATGGCTGCACCTTC. This sequence encodes CASQGQPPYGCTF.

The chain links TRBV29-1 to TRBJ2-5, with TRBD2 identical over 10 bases. From germline, CDR1 is SQVTM and CDR2 ANQGSEA. This CDR3 is built from 13 residues. J lost 1 base, V lost 7 bases, and 3 bases had no gene match. Here the CDR3 DNA reads TGCAGCGCCGGGACTAGCGTCCAAGAGACCCAGTACTTC. Amino acids: CSAGTSVQETQYF.

The chain joins TRBV20-1 to TRBJ2-7; 9 positions agree with TRBD1. CDR3 length equals 14 residues. In germline, CDR1 is DFQATT, CDR2 SNEGSKA (reference sequence). The V and J ends lost 6 bases and 2 bases, in that order; junction bases with no gene match: 8. The CDR3 is CSARRDRDTYEQYF. CDR3 coding DNA: TGCAGTGCGCGTCGGGACAGGGACACCTACGAGCAGTACTTC.

As regards this clonotype: With a much larger clone just one base away, this may be a read error. The V and J genes are TRBV29-1 and TRBJ2-1; D could derive from TRBD1 or TRBD2 (5 bases each). Germline lookup yields CDR1 SQVTM and CDR2 ANQGSEA. The CDR3 contains 11 residues. The CDR3 loop is CSGGRSNERFF. The CDR3 region has the DNA TGCAGCGGGGGGAGATCCAATGAGCGGTTCTTC.

V and J are TRBV12-3 or TRBV12-4 and TRBJ2-4, with 7 bases fitting TRBD2. V was clipped by 8 bases and J by 7 bases; unmatched bases: 8. CDR3 length: 13 amino acids. In DNA, the CDR3 is TGTGCCAGCGCCTTGAGCGGGATGAACATTCAGTACTTC. Protein product: CASALSGMNIQYF.

The V gene is TRBV20-1, the J gene TRBJ2-5; D unresolved. Germline V CDR1 and CDR2: DFQATT, SNEGSKA (reference sequence). The CDR3 covers 13 residues. V was pared by 7 bases and J by 4 bases, with 16 bases between. CDR3 DNA: TGCAGTGGAAAGACCGGGCCCTTAGAGACCCAGTACTTC. Encoded protein: CSGKTGPLETQYF.

The V call is TRBV12-3 or TRBV12-4, the J call TRBJ2-7; possibly TRBD1 for D (5 bases). The CDR3 has 14 residues. Trimming took 2 bases from V and 6 from J, leaving 14 bases between them. The CDR3 DNA follows: TGTGCCAGCAGTTTATATACAGGTATTGTCGAGCAGTACTTC. Its translation: CASSLYTGIVEQYF.

In this sample, this clonotype turned up a few times. This sequence joins TRBV2 and TRBJ2-7; 10 bases agree with TRBD1. The CDR3 runs 14 residues. Germline V gene data show CDR1 as SNHLY and CDR2 as FYNNEI. The junction had 3 bases not matched to a gene; V was cut back by 4 bases and J by 3 bases. CDR3 nucleotides: TGTGCCAGCAGTGGGGGACAGGGGTACTACGAGCAGTACTTC. Encoded protein: CASSGGQGYYEQYF.

This clonotype appeared a single time. This sequence joins TRBV5-6 and TRBJ2-4, with D maybe TRBD2 (6 bases). Between the trimmed V and J ends, which lost 0 bases and 1 base, there was a span of 8 bases. CDR3 size: 15 residues. Germline assignment: CDR1 SGHDT and CDR2 YYEEEE. The CDR3 protein is CASSLVGGAKNIQYF. In DNA, the CDR3 is TGTGCCAGCAGCTTGGTTGGAGGGGCCAAAAACATTCAGTACTTC.

The CDR3 sequence is CATSRDAGGLGGEQFF. The CDR3 region has the DNA TGTGCCACCAGCAGAGATGCGGGAGGACTCGGTGGTGAGCAGTTCTTC. The rearrangement uses TRBV15 and TRBJ2-1; TRBD2 matches at 8 bases. V trimming: 0 bases; J trimming: 9 bases; junction bases outside the gene matches: 10. The CDR3 length is 16 residues. CDR1 is LNHNV and CDR2 is YYDKDF in the germline V gene (reference sequence).

This clonotype came up a few times. This chain links TRBV12-3 or TRBV12-4 with TRBJ1-5, with D unclear. CDR3 length equals 15 residues. V dropped 3 bases and J dropped 0 bases, with 9 bases sitting between them. CDR3 DNA sequence: TGTGCCAGCAGTTTTAGGACGGATAGCAATCAGCCCCAGCATTTT. Its protein is CASSFRTDSNQPQHF.

The chain recombines TRBV20-1 with TRBJ2-3, with 8 bases identical to TRBD2. V dropped 1 base and J dropped 4; count of bases not matched to a gene: 13. Germline CDR1 DFQATT, CDR2 SNEGSKA (reference sequence). The CDR3 loop spans 17 amino acids. DNA for the CDR3: TGCAGTGCTAGAGTCCTGAGGCTAGCGGGTAGCGCAGATACGCAGTATTTT. Translated, it gives CSARVLRLAGSADTQYF.

Here the CDR3 DNA reads TGCAGTGCTAGAGATGGAGTATTAAAGACCCAGTACTTC. As protein: CSARDGVLKTQYF. This rearrangement joins TRBV20-1 to TRBJ2-5; no firm D call. This CDR3 contains 13 residues. V was shortened by 0 bases and J by 6 bases, with 11 bases between the two germline ends. Germline V CDR1 and CDR2: DFQATT, SNEGSKA (reference sequence).

Remarks on this clonotype: At one end, the junction sequence differs from germline, possibly due to a read error. This chain connects TRBV4-3 to TRBJ2-5, with TRBD1 as a possible D gene (6 bases). There are 15 residues in the CDR3. The germline V gene has CDR1 LGHNA and CDR2 YSLEER. CDR3 nucleotide sequence: TGCGCCAGCAGCCAAGATATAGTGGGACAAGGGACCCAGTACTTC. The encoded protein is CASSQDIVGQGTQYF.

This clonotype has more than one count but fewer than ten. The rearrangement uses TRBV7-6 and TRBJ2-1; 11 bases agree with TRBD2. CDR3 length: 19 amino acids. The germline CDR1 and CDR2 sequences are SGHVS and FNYEAQ. With 3 bases clipped from V and 1 base from J, the junction kept 11 bases outside the gene matches. The CDR3 loop reads CASSLGPFTSGSSYNEQFF. The CDR3 DNA is TGTGCCAGCAGCTTGGGGCCTTTTACTAGCGGGAGTTCCTACAATGAGCAGTTCTTC.

The CDR3, as DNA: TGTGCCAGCAGCCCCCGCGGGGGCCGAGGGTACGAGCAGTACTTC. Its protein product is CASSPRGGRGYEQYF. The chain links TRBV7-9 to TRBJ2-4; tentative D call: TRBD2 (7 bases). The DNA matches TRBJ2-7 better at its end, which makes the J call doubtful. In germline, CDR1 is SEHNR, CDR2 FQNEAQ (reference sequence). The CDR3 loop spans 15 amino acids.

V and J are TRBV7-9 and TRBJ2-7; 9 bases agree with TRBD1. Germline V gives CDR1 SEHNR, CDR2 FQNEAQ (reference sequence). The V segment lost 5 bases and the J segment 2 bases; nucleotides outside the gene matches: 7. CDR3 length: 15 residues. The DNA for the CDR3 is TGTGCCAGCAGCCCTCCCGACAGGGGGGCCTACGAGCAGTACTTC. Translating it yields CASSPPDRGAYEQYF. Filled out from reference TRBV7-9 and TRBJ2-7, the complete variable domain reads DTGVSQNPRHKITKRGQNVTFRCDPISEHNRLYWYRQTLGQGPEFLTYFQNEAQLEKSRLLSDRFSAERPKGSFSTLEIQRTEQGDSAMYLCASSPPDRGAYEQYFGPGTRLTVT.

The V call is TRBV7-8, the J call TRBJ2-7; D unclear. Germline V gene sequence: CDR1 SGHVS, CDR2 FQNEAQ. V was cut by 0 bases and J by 2 bases, with 11 bases left in between. This CDR3 is built from 15 residues. CDR3 nucleotides: TGTGCCAGCAGCTTAGCTTTGGGGTCTCCCTACGAGCAGTACTTC. The encoded protein is CASSLALGSPYEQYF.

The chain uses TRBV20-1 and TRBJ2-1, with D uncertain. CDR1 is DFQATT and CDR2 is SNEGSKA in the germline V gene (reference sequence). The CDR3 contains 14 residues. Trimming left V 5 bases short and J 2 bases short, with 13 bases between. The CDR3 nucleotides read TGCAGTGCTCCGGCAGTAGCTGCCTACAATGAGCAGTTCTTC. It is translated as CSAPAVAAYNEQFF.

The CDR3 loop is CASSSTGLRDNEQFF. The DNA for the CDR3 is TGTGCCAGCAGTAGTACAGGGTTAAGGGACAATGAGCAGTTCTTC. The rearrangement links TRBV11-3 to TRBJ2-1, with D maybe TRBD1 (6 bases). The CDR3 extends over 15 amino acids. V was shortened by 6 bases and J by 5 bases, with 17 bases between the two germline ends. CDR1 is SGHNT, CDR2 YENEEA, per germline.

V gene TRBV6-1 combines with J gene TRBJ2-7; D not resolved. V was pared by 8 bases and J by 1 base, with 15 bases between. The CDR3 has 14 amino acids. Germline V CDR1 and CDR2: MNHNS, SASEGT. CDR3 sequence reads: CASAAVSGSYEQYF. The CDR3 DNA reads as TGTGCCAGCGCCGCAGTCAGTGGATCCTACGAGCAGTACTTC.

This clonotype has a handful of counts. The gene calls are TRBV12-3 or TRBV12-4 and TRBJ2-7; 8 nucleotides align to TRBD1. The CDR3 extends over 14 amino acids. Trimming at V came to 6 bases and at J to 3 bases, leaving 7 bases not matched to a gene. CDR3 DNA: TGTGCCAGCAGCCGGACAGGGAGAGTCTACGAGCAGTACTTC. This translates into CASSRTGRVYEQYF.

The gene calls are TRBV20-1 and TRBJ2-7; weak D call: TRBD1 (6 bases). The CDR3 is 16 residues long. Trimming took off 3 bases at V and 2 bases at J, with 20 bases between the two ends. Germline V gives CDR1 DFQATT, CDR2 SNEGSKA (reference sequence). CDR3 sequence reads: CSARGAGFISTYEQYF. CDR3 DNA sequence: TGCAGTGCTAGGGGGGCAGGGTTCATCAGCACCTACGAGCAGTACTTC.

This clonotype was counted only a few times. The chain carries TRBV28 and TRBJ2-3; 9 bases are a match to TRBD2. CDR3 size: 15 residues. The germline V gene has CDR1 MDHEN and CDR2 SYDVKM. The J segment lost 4 bases and the V segment lost 6 bases, leaving 8 bases of the junction unmatched. CDR3 nucleotide sequence: TGTGCCAGCAGCCATAGCGGGAGTGGGGCAGATACGCAGTATTTT. It specifies CASSHSGSGADTQYF.

This clonotype showed up just a few times. This chain uses TRBV12-3 or TRBV12-4 with TRBJ2-7; D is uncertain. With 6 bases removed from V and 2 bases from J, the gap between germline ends came to 17 bases. The CDR3 has 15 amino acids. The CDR3 spells CASSPRAAPTYEQYF. The CDR3 coding sequence is TGTGCCAGCAGCCCCCGGGCAGCCCCCACCTACGAGCAGTACTTC.

The gene calls are TRBV29-1 and TRBJ2-5; perhaps TRBD2 as D (7 bases). Trimming stripped 7 bases from V and 5 bases from J, with 14 bases between. This CDR3 contains 12 residues. CDR1 is SQVTM and CDR2 is ANQGSEA in the germline V gene. For the CDR3, the DNA is TGCAGCGCCCCTGGGGGGGCGGAGACCCAGTACTTC. Its protein is CSAPGGAETQYF. Drawing the rest from reference TRBV29-1 and TRBJ2-5, the complete variable domain is SAVISQKPSRDICQRGTSLTIQCQVDSQVTMMFWYRQQPGQSLTLIATANQGSEATYESGFVIDKFPISRPNLTFSTLTVSNMSPEDSSIYLCSAPGGAETQYFGPGTRLLVL.

This clonotype was counted once. The junction does not match germline at one end; this may be a read error. The V call is TRBV5-6, the J call TRBJ2-1; D is ambiguous. Germline loops: CDR1 SGHDT, CDR2 YYEEEE. This CDR3 region has 15 residues. The chain's CDR3 is CASSIPGLPLNERFF. In DNA, the CDR3 is TGTGCCAGCAGCATTCCCGGCCTACCGCTCAATGAGCGGTTCTTC.

The chain employs TRBV7-8 and TRBJ2-5; the match to TRBD1 covers 7 bases. The J call is in doubt because the DNA end fits TRBJ2-7 better. The CDR3 has 14 amino acids. The germline V gene encodes CDR1 SGHVS and CDR2 FQNEAQ. Here the CDR3 reads CASSFYTGVGEQYF. CDR3 nucleotides: TGTGCCAGCAGCTTTTACACAGGGGTAGGCGAGCAGTACTTC.